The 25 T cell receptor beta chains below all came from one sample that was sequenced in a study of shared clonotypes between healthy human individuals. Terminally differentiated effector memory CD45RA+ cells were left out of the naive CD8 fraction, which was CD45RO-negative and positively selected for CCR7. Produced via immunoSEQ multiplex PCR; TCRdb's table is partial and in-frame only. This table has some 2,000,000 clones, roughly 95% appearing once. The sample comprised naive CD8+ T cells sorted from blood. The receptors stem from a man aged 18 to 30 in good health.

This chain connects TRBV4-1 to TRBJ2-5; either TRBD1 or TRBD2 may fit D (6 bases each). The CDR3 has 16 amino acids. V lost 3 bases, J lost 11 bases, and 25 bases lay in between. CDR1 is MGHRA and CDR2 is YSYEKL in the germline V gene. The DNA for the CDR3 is TGCGCCAGCAGCCATGGATGGACCACCGAGGGGGGTGAGCAGTACTTC. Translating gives CASSHGWTTEGGEQYF.

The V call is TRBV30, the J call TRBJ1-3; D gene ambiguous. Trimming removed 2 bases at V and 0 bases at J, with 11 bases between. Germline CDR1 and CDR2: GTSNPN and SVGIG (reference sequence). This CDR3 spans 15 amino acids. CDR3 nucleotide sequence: TGTGCCTGGAGTTGGGGTACTCTCTCTGGAAACACCATATATTTT. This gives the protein CAWSWGTLSGNTIYF.

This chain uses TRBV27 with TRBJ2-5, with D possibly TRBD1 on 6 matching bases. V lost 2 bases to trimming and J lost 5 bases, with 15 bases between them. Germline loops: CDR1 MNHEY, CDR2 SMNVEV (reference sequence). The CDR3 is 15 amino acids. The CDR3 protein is CASSLKSGDWETQYF. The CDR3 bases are TGTGCCAGCAGTTTAAAGTCAGGGGATTGGGAGACCCAGTACTTC.

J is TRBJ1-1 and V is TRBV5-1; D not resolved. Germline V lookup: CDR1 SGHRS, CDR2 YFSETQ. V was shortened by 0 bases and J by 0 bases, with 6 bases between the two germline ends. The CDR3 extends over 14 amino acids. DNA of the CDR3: TGCGCCAGCAGCTTGGCCGAGATGAACACTGAAGCTTTCTTT. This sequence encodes CASSLAEMNTEAFF.

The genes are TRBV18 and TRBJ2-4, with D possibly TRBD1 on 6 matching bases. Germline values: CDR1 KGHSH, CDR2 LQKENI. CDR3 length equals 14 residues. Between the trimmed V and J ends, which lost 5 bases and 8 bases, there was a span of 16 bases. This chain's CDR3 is CASSYSGVWDIQYF. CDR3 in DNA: TGTGCCAGCTCATATTCAGGGGTCTGGGACATTCAGTACTTC.

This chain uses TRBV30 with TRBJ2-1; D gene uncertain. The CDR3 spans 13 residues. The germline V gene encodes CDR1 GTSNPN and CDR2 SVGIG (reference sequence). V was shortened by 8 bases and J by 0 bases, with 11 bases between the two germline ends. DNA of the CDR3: TGTGCCGGTTTCTCGGGCTCCTACAATGAGCAGTTCTTC. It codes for CAGFSGSYNEQFF.

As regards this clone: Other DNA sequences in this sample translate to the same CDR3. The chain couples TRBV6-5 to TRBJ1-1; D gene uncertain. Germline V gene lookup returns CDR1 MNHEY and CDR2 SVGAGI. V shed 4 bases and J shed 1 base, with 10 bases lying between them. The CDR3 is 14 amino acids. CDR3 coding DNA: TGTGCCAGCAGTTCCGGTGGGGAGAACACTGAAGCTTTCTTT. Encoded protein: CASSSGGENTEAFF.

The CDR3 DNA follows: TGTGCCAGCAGTCGGACGCACCGGGACAGGGGGTACTACGAGCAGTACTTC. Protein: CASSRTHRDRGYYEQYF. This chain uses TRBV27 with TRBJ2-7, with 11 bases identical to TRBD1. This CDR3 is 17 amino acids long. Per the germline V gene, CDR1 is MNHEY and CDR2 is SMNVEV (reference sequence). Trimming took 5 bases from V and 3 from J; bases not matched to a gene: 12.

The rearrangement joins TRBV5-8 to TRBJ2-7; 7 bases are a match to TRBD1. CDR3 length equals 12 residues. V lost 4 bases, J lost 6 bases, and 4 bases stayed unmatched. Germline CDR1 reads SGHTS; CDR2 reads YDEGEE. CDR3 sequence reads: CASSQTGVEQYF. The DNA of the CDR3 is TGTGCCAGCAGCCAAACAGGGGTCGAGCAGTACTTC.

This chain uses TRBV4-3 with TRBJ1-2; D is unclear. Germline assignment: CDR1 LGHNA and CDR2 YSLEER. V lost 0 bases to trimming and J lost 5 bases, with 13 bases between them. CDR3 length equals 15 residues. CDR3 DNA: TGCGCCAGCAGCCAAGACGAACATGGATTTTATGGCTACACCTTC. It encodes CASSQDEHGFYGYTF.

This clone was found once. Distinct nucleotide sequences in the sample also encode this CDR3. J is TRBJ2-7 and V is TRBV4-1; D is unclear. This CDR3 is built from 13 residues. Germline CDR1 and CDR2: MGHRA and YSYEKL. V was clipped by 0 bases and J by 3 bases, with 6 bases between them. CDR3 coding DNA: TGCGCCAGCAGCCAAGAGTTTGGCTACGAGCAGTACTTC. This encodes CASSQEFGYEQYF.

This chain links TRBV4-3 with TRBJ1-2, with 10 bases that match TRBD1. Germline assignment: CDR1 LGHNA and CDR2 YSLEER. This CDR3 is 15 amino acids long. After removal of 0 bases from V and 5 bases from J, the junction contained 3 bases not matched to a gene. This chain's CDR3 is CASSQEDRGRYGYTF. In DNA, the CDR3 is TGCGCCAGCAGCCAAGAGGACAGGGGGAGGTATGGCTACACCTTC.

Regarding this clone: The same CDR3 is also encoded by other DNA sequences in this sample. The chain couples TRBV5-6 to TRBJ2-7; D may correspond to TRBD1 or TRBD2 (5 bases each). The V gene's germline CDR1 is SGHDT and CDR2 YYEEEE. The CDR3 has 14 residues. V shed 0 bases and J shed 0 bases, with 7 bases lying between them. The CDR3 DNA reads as TGTGCCAGCAGCTTGGGAGGGACCTCCTACGAGCAGTACTTC. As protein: CASSLGGTSYEQYF.

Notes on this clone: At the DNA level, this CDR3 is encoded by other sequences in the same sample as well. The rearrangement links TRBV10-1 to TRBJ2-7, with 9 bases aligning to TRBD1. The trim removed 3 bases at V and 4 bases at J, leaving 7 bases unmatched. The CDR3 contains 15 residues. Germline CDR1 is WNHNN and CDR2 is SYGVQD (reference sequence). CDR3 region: CASSDPGTGSYEQYF. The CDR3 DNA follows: TGCGCCAGCAGTGATCCTGGGACAGGGTCGTACGAGCAGTACTTC.

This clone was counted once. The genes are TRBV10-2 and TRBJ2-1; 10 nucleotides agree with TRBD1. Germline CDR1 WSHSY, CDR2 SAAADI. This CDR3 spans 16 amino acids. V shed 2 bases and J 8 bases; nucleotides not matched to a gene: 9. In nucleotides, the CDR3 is TGCGCCAGCAGTGAGGCACCGGGACAGGGGATGGATGAGCAGTTCTTC. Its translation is CASSEAPGQGMDEQFF.

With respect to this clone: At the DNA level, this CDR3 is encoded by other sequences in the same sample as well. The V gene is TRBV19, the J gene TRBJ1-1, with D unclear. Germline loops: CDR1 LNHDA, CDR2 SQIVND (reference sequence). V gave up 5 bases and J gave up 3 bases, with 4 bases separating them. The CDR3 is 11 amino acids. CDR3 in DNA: TGTGCCAGTAGTGATTACACTGAAGCTTTCTTT. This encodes CASSDYTEAFF. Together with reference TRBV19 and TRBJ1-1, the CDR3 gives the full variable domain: DGGITQSPKYLFRKEGQNVTLSCEQNLNHDAMYWYRQDPGQGLRLIYYSQIVNDFQKGDIAEGYSVSREKKESFPLTVTSAQKNPTAFYLCASSDYTEAFFGQGTRLTVV.

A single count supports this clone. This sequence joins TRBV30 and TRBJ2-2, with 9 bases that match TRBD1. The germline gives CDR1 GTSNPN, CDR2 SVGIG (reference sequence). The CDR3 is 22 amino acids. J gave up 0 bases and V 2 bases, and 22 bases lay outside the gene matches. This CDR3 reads CAWSPLWTGVYSPASNTGELFF. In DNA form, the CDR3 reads TGTGCCTGGAGTCCCCTTTGGACAGGGGTTTATAGCCCCGCTTCGAACACCGGGGAGCTGTTTTTT.

CDR3 loop: CASSDSAGTVSYEQYF. As DNA, the CDR3 is TGTGCCAGCAGCGATTCAGCCGGGACAGTCTCCTACGAGCAGTACTTC. The J gene is TRBJ2-7, the V gene TRBV9; 7 nucleotides agree with TRBD1. Germline V gene data show CDR1 as SGDLS and CDR2 as YYNGEE. The CDR3 runs to 16 residues. Trimming took 3 bases from V and 0 from J; bases not matched to a gene: 9.

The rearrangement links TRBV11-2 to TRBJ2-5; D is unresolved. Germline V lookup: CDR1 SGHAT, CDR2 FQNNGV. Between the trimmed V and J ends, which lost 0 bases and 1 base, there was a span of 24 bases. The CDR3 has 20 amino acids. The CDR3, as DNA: TGTGCCAGCAGCTTAGAGGTTTTGTGGCCGGTAGAGTATGCCCAAGAGACCCAGTACTTC. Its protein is CASSLEVLWPVEYAQETQYF.

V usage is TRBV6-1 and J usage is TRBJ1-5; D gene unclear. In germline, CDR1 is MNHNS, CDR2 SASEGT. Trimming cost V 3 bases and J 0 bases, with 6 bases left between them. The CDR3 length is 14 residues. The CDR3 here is CASSDAGSNQPQHF. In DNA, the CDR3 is TGTGCCAGCAGTGACGCAGGTAGCAATCAGCCCCAGCATTTT.

CDR3 amino acids: CASSHLDSPREAFF. The CDR3 DNA reads TGTGCCAGCAGCCACCTGGACAGCCCCCGTGAAGCTTTCTTT. This chain connects TRBV14 to TRBJ1-1, with D possibly TRBD1 on 6 matching bases. The V end lost 3 bases, the J end lost 7 bases, and 15 bases lay between the germline ends. The CDR3 is made up of 14 amino acids. Germline V gene data show CDR1 as SGHDN and CDR2 as FVKESK.

The CDR3 spells CAWREEQQEQYF. The CDR3 region has the DNA TGTGCCTGGAGGGAGGAACAGCAAGAGCAGTACTTC. The chain couples TRBV30 to TRBJ2-7, with D possibly matching TRBD2 (5 bases). The CDR3 is 12 residues long. Trimming removed 3 bases from V and 7 bases from J, with 13 bases in between. Germline lookup yields CDR1 GTSNPN and CDR2 SVGIG (reference sequence).

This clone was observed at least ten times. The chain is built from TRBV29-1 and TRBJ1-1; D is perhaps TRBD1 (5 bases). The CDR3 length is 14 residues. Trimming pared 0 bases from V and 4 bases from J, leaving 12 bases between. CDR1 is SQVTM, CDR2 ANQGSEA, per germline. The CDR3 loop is CSVEDPRGGTEAFF. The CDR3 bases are TGCAGCGTTGAAGATCCAAGGGGCGGCACTGAAGCTTTCTTT. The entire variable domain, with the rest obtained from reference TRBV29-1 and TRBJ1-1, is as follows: SAVISQKPSRDICQRGTSLTIQCQVDSQVTMMFWYRQQPGQSLTLIATANQGSEATYESGFVIDKFPISRPNLTFSTLTVSNMSPEDSSIYLCSVEDPRGGTEAFFGQGTRLTVV.

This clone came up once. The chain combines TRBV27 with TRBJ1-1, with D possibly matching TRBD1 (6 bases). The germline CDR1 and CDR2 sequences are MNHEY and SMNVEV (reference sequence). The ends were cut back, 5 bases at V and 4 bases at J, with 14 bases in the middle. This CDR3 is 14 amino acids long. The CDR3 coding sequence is TGTGCCAGCAGTAGGGGGGCGGTTGGCACTGAAGCTTTCTTT. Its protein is CASSRGAVGTEAFF.

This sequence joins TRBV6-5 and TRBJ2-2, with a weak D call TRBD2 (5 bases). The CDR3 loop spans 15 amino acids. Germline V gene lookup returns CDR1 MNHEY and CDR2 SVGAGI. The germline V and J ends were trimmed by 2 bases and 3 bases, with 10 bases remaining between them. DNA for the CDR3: TGTGCCAGCAGTTACGGGCTAGCCTACACCGGGGAGCTGTTTTTT. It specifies CASSYGLAYTGELFF.